Listed below are T cell receptor beta chains from one sample, sequenced in a study of T cell responses to AZD1222 COVID-19 vaccine. The method was immunoSEQ multiplex PCR; TCRdb's version includes in-frame clones alone and lacks a portion of them. The data show about 60,000 clones, approximately 86% seen once. The source was peripheral blood, collected on day 0 of AZD1222 vaccination. Every receptor here comes from an adult in good health. The CDR3 runs from the conserved cysteine through the conserved F or W. D genes are given only for firm matches. Only part of the rows carry a size: once, few, many, or a class if the clone is expanded.

clone_size: NA; j_call: TRBJ2-4; cdr3_length: 16; d_call: NA; v_call: TRBV10-1; cdr3_nt: TGCGCCAGCCTCCGAACAGGGTGCTTAGCCAAAAACATTCAGTACTTC; cdr3_aa: CASLRTGCLAKNIQYF
clone_size: NA; j_call: TRBJ1-5; cdr3_length: 14; d_call: NA; v_call: TRBV6-2/TRBV6-3; cdr3_nt: TGTGCCAGCAGTCTGCCCGGGGGGAATCAGCCCCAGCATTTT; cdr3_aa: CASSLPGGNQPQHF
clone_size: NA; j_call: TRBJ2-7; cdr3_length: 16; d_call: NA; v_call: TRBV21-1; cdr3_nt: TGTGCCAGCAGCAAAGATGTGTCGGGACAGTCCCACGAGCAGTACTTC; cdr3_aa: CASSKDVSGQSHEQYF
clone_size: NA; j_call: TRBJ2-7; cdr3_length: 10; d_call: NA; v_call: TRBV28; cdr3_nt: TGTGCCACCGGCCCCTACGAGCAGTACTTC; cdr3_aa: CATGPYEQYF
clone_size: few; j_call: TRBJ1-2; cdr3_length: 14; d_call: TRBD1; v_call: TRBV27; cdr3_nt: TGTGCCAGCAGTTTATCCGACAGGGTCTATGGCTACACCTTC; cdr3_aa: CASSLSDRVYGYTF
clone_size: NA; j_call: TRBJ2-3; cdr3_length: 13; d_call: NA; v_call: TRBV6-2/TRBV6-3; cdr3_nt: TGTGCCAGCAGTGACCCGACTAGATGGGTACAGTATTTT; cdr3_aa: CASSDPTRWVQYF
clone_size: NA; j_call: TRBJ2-1; cdr3_length: 16; d_call: TRBD1; v_call: TRBV5-1; cdr3_nt: TGCGCCAGCAGCTTGGGGGGACAGGGCCTTCCCAATGAGCAGTTCTTC; cdr3_aa: CASSLGGQGLPNEQFF
clone_size: NA; j_call: TRBJ1-1; cdr3_length: 14; d_call: NA; v_call: TRBV7-9; cdr3_nt: TGTGCCAGCAGCTCTGGACGAATTAGGACTGAAGCTTTCTTT; cdr3_aa: CASSSGRIRTEAFF
clone_size: NA; j_call: TRBJ1-1; cdr3_length: 13; d_call: NA; v_call: TRBV27; cdr3_nt: TGTGCCAGCAGTCCTCGGGCAGGGACTGAAGCTTTCTTT; cdr3_aa: CASSPRAGTEAFF
clone_size: NA; j_call: TRBJ1-4; cdr3_length: 15; d_call: TRBD1; v_call: TRBV19; cdr3_nt: TGTGCCAGTAGTAGCCAGACAGGGACTAATGAAAAACTGTTTTTT; cdr3_aa: CASSSQTGTNEKLFF
clone_size: NA; j_call: TRBJ2-1; cdr3_length: 15; d_call: TRBD2; v_call: TRBV6-4; cdr3_nt: TGTGCCAGCAGCGACGTCGCGGGAGAGGAAAATGAGCAGTTCTTC; cdr3_aa: CASSDVAGEENEQFF
clone_size: NA; j_call: TRBJ1-1; cdr3_length: 16; d_call: NA; v_call: TRBV6-1; cdr3_nt: TGTGCCAGCAGTGAATCCGCACTCAGGGTTTACACTGAAGCTTTCTTT; cdr3_aa: CASSESALRVYTEAFF
clone_size: NA; j_call: TRBJ2-5; cdr3_length: 14; d_call: NA; v_call: TRBV6-5; cdr3_nt: TGTGCCAGCAGAAAGGACGGGGGCAAAGAGACCCAGTACTTC; cdr3_aa: CASRKDGGKETQYF
clone_size: NA; j_call: TRBJ2-3; cdr3_length: 16; d_call: TRBD1; v_call: TRBV9; cdr3_nt: TGTGCCAGCAGCGTAGCAGGGGGAAGAAGCACAGATACGCAGTATTTT; cdr3_aa: CASSVAGGRSTDTQYF
clone_size: once; j_call: TRBJ1-5; cdr3_length: 15; d_call: NA; v_call: TRBV21-1; cdr3_nt: TGTGCCACGAGGGTGGTTCGGGGGAGGAATCAGCCCCAGCATTTT; cdr3_aa: CATRVVRGRNQPQHF
clone_size: NA; j_call: TRBJ1-1; cdr3_length: 13; d_call: NA; v_call: TRBV7-3; cdr3_nt: TGTGCCAGCAGCGGGGAGGACGGAGGTGAAGCTTTCTTT; cdr3_aa: CASSGEDGGEAFF
clone_size: NA; j_call: TRBJ1-1; cdr3_length: 13; d_call: NA; v_call: TRBV7-3; cdr3_nt: TGTGCCAGCAGATCCGCAGGGGAAACTGAAGCTTTCTTT; cdr3_aa: CASRSAGETEAFF
clone_size: NA; j_call: TRBJ1-1; cdr3_length: 15; d_call: NA; v_call: TRBV19; cdr3_nt: TGTGCCAGTAGAAGGCAGGGCGGAGGGAACACTGAAGCTTTCTTT; cdr3_aa: CASRRQGGGNTEAFF
clone_size: few; j_call: TRBJ2-7; cdr3_length: 18; d_call: TRBD1; v_call: TRBV7-2; cdr3_nt: TGTGCCAGCAGCTTCAAGGGACAGGGACTGACTTTCTCCTACGAGCAGTACTTC; cdr3_aa: CASSFKGQGLTFSYEQYF
clone_size: NA; j_call: TRBJ2-2; cdr3_length: 15; d_call: TRBD1; v_call: TRBV15; cdr3_nt: TGTGCCACCAGCGGAGGACAGGGAGAAACCGGGGAGCTGTTTTTT; cdr3_aa: CATSGGQGETGELFF
clone_size: NA; j_call: TRBJ1-2; cdr3_length: 13; d_call: NA; v_call: TRBV5-6; cdr3_nt: TGTGCCAGCAGCTCCCCACAGAACTATGGCTACACCTTC; cdr3_aa: CASSSPQNYGYTF
clone_size: NA; j_call: TRBJ1-1; cdr3_length: 12; d_call: NA; v_call: TRBV5-6; cdr3_nt: TGTGCCAGCAGCGCCCGTGGGGGAGAAGCTTTCTTT; cdr3_aa: CASSARGGEAFF
clone_size: NA; j_call: TRBJ1-4; cdr3_length: 19; d_call: NA; v_call: TRBV9; cdr3_nt: TGTGCCAGCAGCGTAGTGGATGGGCGGCAGCCTTCAACTAATGAAAAACTGTTTTTT; cdr3_aa: CASSVVDGRQPSTNEKLFF
clone_size: NA; j_call: TRBJ2-5; cdr3_length: 17; d_call: TRBD1; v_call: TRBV4-2; cdr3_nt: TGTGCCAGCAGCCAAGAGATGACAGGGGGGAGGGAAGAGACCCAGTACTTC; cdr3_aa: CASSQEMTGGREETQYF
clone_size: NA; j_call: TRBJ1-2; cdr3_length: 13; d_call: NA; v_call: TRBV6-2/TRBV6-3; cdr3_nt: TGTGCCAGCAGTCACCCGGGCCCCTATGGCTACACCTTC; cdr3_aa: CASSHPGPYGYTF
clone_size: NA; j_call: TRBJ2-7; cdr3_length: 14; d_call: TRBD2; v_call: TRBV6-5; cdr3_nt: TGTGCCAGCAGTTTTAGCGGGAGGGGATACGAGCAGTACTTC; cdr3_aa: CASSFSGRGYEQYF
clone_size: NA; j_call: TRBJ1-1; cdr3_length: 13; d_call: NA; v_call: TRBV28; cdr3_nt: TGTGCCAGCAGTTTTGCGGGGGTGACTGAAGCTTTCTTT; cdr3_aa: CASSFAGVTEAFF
clone_size: NA; j_call: TRBJ1-1; cdr3_length: 14; d_call: TRBD1; v_call: TRBV6-5; cdr3_nt: TGTGCCAGCAGTCACGGGACAGGCAGTCATGAAGCTTTCTTT; cdr3_aa: CASSHGTGSHEAFF
clone_size: once; j_call: TRBJ2-7; cdr3_length: 13; d_call: NA; v_call: TRBV28; cdr3_nt: TGTGCCAGCAGTTTACGGGTCCGGGAGGAGCAGTACTTC; cdr3_aa: CASSLRVREEQYF
clone_size: NA; j_call: TRBJ2-1; cdr3_length: 17; d_call: NA; v_call: TRBV12-5; cdr3_nt: TGTGCTAGTGGTTTGGGGGGACTGAAAGGCATTCGTCATGAGCAGTTCTTC; cdr3_aa: CASGLGGLKGIRHEQFF
clone_size: NA; j_call: TRBJ2-1; cdr3_length: 16; d_call: TRBD2; v_call: TRBV19; cdr3_nt: TGTGCCAGTAGTATAGGCGGACTAGCGGGCGATAATGAGCAGTTCTTC; cdr3_aa: CASSIGGLAGDNEQFF
clone_size: NA; j_call: TRBJ2-1; cdr3_length: 16; d_call: TRBD2; v_call: TRBV9; cdr3_nt: TGTGCCAGCAGTGATCGGGTAGCGGGAGGGCCGGGGGAGCAGTTCTTC; cdr3_aa: CASSDRVAGGPGEQFF
clone_size: NA; j_call: TRBJ1-2; cdr3_length: 12; d_call: TRBD1; v_call: TRBV28; cdr3_nt: TGTGCCAGCCGGGACAGCGCCTATGGCTACACCTTC; cdr3_aa: CASRDSAYGYTF
clone_size: NA; j_call: TRBJ1-1; cdr3_length: 14; d_call: TRBD1; v_call: TRBV4-3; cdr3_nt: TGCGCCAGCAGCCAACCGGACAGGGCCACTGAAGCTTTCTTT; cdr3_aa: CASSQPDRATEAFF